The sequence of this T cell receptor (beta chain) was determined in a study of blood T cell repertoires in COVID-19. Study at large: Samples came from the United States, Italy and Spain, spanning acute and convalescent COVID-19. PBMCs, B-cell-depleted T cells, or T cells provided the cDNA or gDNA that made up the material.

Germline V gene sequence: CDR1 MGHRA, CDR2 YSYEKL. This CDR3 has 14 amino acids. Trimming removed 0 bases at V and 8 bases at J, with 12 bases between. Original processing notes: By means of reference gene primer amplification, nucleated cell counts were estimated. Measured with immunoSEQ multiplex PCR; TCRdb has only the in-frame clones, and not every one. V and J calls and clone size are given by that table; D and trimming were obtained from the DNA. The table includes around 99,000 clones, approximately 90% detected once. The material sequenced was peripheral blood. The chain joins TRBV4-1 to TRBJ2-3, with a weak D call TRBD2 (5 bases). The source of this sequence is a man in his fifties with acute or convalescent COVID-19. The CDR3 bases are TGCGCCAGCAGCCAAGAACGTGTTGGAGGTACGCAGTATTTT. As protein: CASSQERVGGTQYF.